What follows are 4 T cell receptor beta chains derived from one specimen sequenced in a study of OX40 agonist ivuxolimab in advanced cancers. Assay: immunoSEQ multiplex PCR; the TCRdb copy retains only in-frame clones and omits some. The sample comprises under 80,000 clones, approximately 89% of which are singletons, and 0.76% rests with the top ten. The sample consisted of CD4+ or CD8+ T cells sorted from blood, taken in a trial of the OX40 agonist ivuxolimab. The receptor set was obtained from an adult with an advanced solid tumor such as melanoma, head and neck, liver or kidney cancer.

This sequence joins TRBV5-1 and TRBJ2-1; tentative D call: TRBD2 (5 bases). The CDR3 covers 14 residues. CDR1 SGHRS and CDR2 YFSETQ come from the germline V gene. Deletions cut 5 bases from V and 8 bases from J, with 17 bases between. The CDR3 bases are TGCGCCAGCAGAGGAACTAGGAATCGGGATGAGCAGTTCTTC. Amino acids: CASRGTRNRDEQFF.

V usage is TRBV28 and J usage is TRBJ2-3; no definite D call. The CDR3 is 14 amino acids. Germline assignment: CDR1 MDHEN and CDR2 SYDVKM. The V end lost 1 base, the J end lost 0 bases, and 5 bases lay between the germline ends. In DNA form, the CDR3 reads TGTGCCAGCAGTTTATCCAGGAGCACAGATACGCAGTATTTT. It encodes CASSLSRSTDTQYF.

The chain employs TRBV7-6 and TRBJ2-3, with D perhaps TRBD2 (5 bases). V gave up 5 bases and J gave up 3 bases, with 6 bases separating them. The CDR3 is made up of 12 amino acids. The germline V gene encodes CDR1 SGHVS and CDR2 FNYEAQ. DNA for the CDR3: TGTGCCAGCAGCCCGGGGACAGATACGCAGTATTTT. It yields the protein CASSPGTDTQYF. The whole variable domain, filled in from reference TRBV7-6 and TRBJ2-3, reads GAGVSQSPRYKVTKRGQDVALRCDPISGHVSLYWYRQALGQGPEFLTYFNYEAQQDKSGLPNDRFSAERPEGSISTLTIQRTEQRDSAMYRCASSPGTDTQYFGPGTRLTVL.

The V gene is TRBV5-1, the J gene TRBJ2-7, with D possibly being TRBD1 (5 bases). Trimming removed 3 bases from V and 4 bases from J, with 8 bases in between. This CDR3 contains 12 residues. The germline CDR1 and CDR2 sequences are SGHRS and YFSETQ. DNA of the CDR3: TGCGCCAGCAGCTCCCCAGGGTACGAGCAGTACTTC. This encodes CASSSPGYEQYF.